These 18 T cell receptor beta chains were sequenced from one sample in a study of cytomegalovirus exposure and HLA in healthy donors. The PCR made use of 60 Vbeta and 13 Jbeta primers. The repertoire was sequenced with immunoSEQ multiplex PCR; TCRdb's copy has only in-frame clones and lacks some. The data show roughly 120,000 clones, about four fifths seen once. The sample consisted of PBMCs. These receptors originate from a woman aged 18-29 years in good health and CMV-seronegative.

V and J are TRBV28 and TRBJ1-1; D might be TRBD1 (5 bases). Between the trimmed V and J ends, which lost 4 bases and 0 bases, there was a span of 18 bases. The CDR3 has 17 amino acids. From germline, CDR1 is MDHEN and CDR2 SYDVKM. The CDR3 bases are TGTGCCAGCAGTTCAACCGTGACAGCCAAAATGAACACTGAAGCTTTCTTT. This codes for CASSSTVTAKMNTEAFF. The complete variable domain, with remaining parts taken from reference TRBV28 and TRBJ1-1, reads DVKVTQSSRYLVKRTGEKVFLECVQDMDHENMFWYRQDPGLGLRLIYFSYDVKMKEKGDIPEGYSVSREKKERFSLILESASTNQTSMYLCASSSTVTAKMNTEAFFGQGTRLTVV.

The chain is built from TRBV7-2 and TRBJ1-2; D remains unclear. This CDR3 has 15 residues. Germline V gene lookup returns CDR1 SGHTA and CDR2 FQGNSA. The V end lost 1 base, the J end lost 4 bases, and 13 bases lay between the germline ends. The CDR3, as DNA: TGTGCCAGCAGCTTAGGGAGGCAGGATATCTATGGCTACACCTTC. Translation: CASSLGRQDIYGYTF.

The CDR3 spells CASRSTPTIGGSPLHF. The CDR3 coding sequence is TGTGCCAGCAGATCCACCCCAACTATAGGGGGTTCACCCCTCCACTTT. The V gene is TRBV28, the J gene TRBJ1-6; possible D gene TRBD1, 6 bases. Trimming shortened V by 6 bases and J by 9 bases, and 21 bases separated the two germline ends. Germline values: CDR1 MDHEN, CDR2 SYDVKM. This CDR3 spans 16 amino acids.

The chain is built from TRBV19 and TRBJ1-2; D gene ambiguous. Per the germline V gene, CDR1 is LNHDA and CDR2 is SQIVND (reference sequence). V lost 1 base and J lost 3, with 9 bases in between. CDR3 length: 14 residues. The CDR3 sequence: CASSIGPGDYGYTF. CDR3 bases: TGTGCCAGTAGTATAGGCCCGGGAGACTATGGCTACACCTTC. Full variable domain (remainder filled in from reference TRBV19 and TRBJ1-2): DGGITQSPKYLFRKEGQNVTLSCEQNLNHDAMYWYRQDPGQGLRLIYYSQIVNDFQKGDIAEGYSVSREKKESFPLTVTSAQKNPTAFYLCASSIGPGDYGYTFGSGTRLTVV.

V usage is TRBV19 and J usage is TRBJ2-7; 12 positions agree with TRBD2. Trimming removed 5 bases from V and 2 bases from J; junction bases left unmatched: 1. The CDR3 is made up of 14 amino acids. Germline V gene sequence: CDR1 LNHDA, CDR2 SQIVND (reference sequence). This chain's CDR3 is CASSPSGGAYEQYF. Here the CDR3 DNA reads TGTGCCAGTAGTCCTAGCGGGGGGGCCTACGAGCAGTACTTC.

This clone was recorded a few times. V is TRBV27 and J is TRBJ2-5, with TRBD2 identical over 11 bases. This CDR3 is built from 15 residues. The germline CDR1 and CDR2 sequences are MNHEY and SMNVEV (reference sequence). Trimming removed 7 bases from V and 4 bases from J; junction bases left unmatched: 8. CDR3 nucleotides: TGTGCCAGCAACCGACTAGCGGGGTTGGGAGAGACCCAGTACTTC. This gives the protein CASNRLAGLGETQYF.

This clone turned up a few times. The J gene is TRBJ2-2, the V gene TRBV5-1, with a possible D match to TRBD2 (5 bases). CDR1 and CDR2 from the germline V gene are SGHRS and YFSETQ. V was trimmed by 4 bases and J by 6 bases, leaving 10 bases between them. The CDR3 spans 13 residues. CDR3 coding DNA: TGCGCCAGCAGCCCCGGACTCGCCGGGGAGCTGTTTTTT. It specifies CASSPGLAGELFF.

This clone was recorded a few times. The CDR3 spells CASSLPDRSQDTQYF. CDR3 nucleotide sequence: TGCGCCAGCAGCTTGCCGGACAGAAGTCAAGATACGCAGTATTTT. J is TRBJ2-3 and V is TRBV5-1; a possible D gene is TRBD1 (6 bases). CDR3 length: 15 amino acids. Trimming took 1 base from V and 5 from J, leaving 14 bases between them. CDR1 and CDR2 (germline): SGHRS, YFSETQ. Full variable domain (missing parts from reference TRBV5-1 and TRBJ2-3): KAGVTQTPRYLIKTRGQQVTLSCSPISGHRSVSWYQQTPGQGLQFLFEYFSETQRNKGNFPGRFSGRQFSNSRSEMNVSTLELGDSALYLCASSLPDRSQDTQYFGPGTRLTVL.

This clone was picked up a small number of times. The chain uses TRBV27 and TRBJ2-7, with a weak D call TRBD2 (6 bases). Per germline, CDR1 MNHEY and CDR2 SMNVEV (reference sequence). CDR3 length: 15 residues. Trimming took 3 bases from V and 2 from J, leaving 14 bases between them. CDR3 residues: CASSFRAGGTYEQYF. The CDR3 coding sequence is TGTGCCAGCAGTTTTAGGGCTGGCGGGACCTACGAGCAGTACTTC.

CDR3 in amino acids: CASSVVYQGEAFF. The CDR3 bases are TGTGCCAGCAGCGTAGTATACCAGGGGGAGGCTTTCTTT. The chain combines TRBV9 with TRBJ1-1; 7 positions agree with TRBD1. V dropped 0 bases and J dropped 11; count of bases not matched to a gene: 7. Germline CDR1 is SGDLS and CDR2 is YYNGEE. This CDR3 has 13 residues. The variable domain in full, completed from reference TRBV9 and TRBJ1-1, reads DSGVTQTPKHLITATGQRVTLRCSPRSGDLSVYWYQQSLDQGLQFLIQYYNGEERAKGNILERFSAQQFPDLHSELNLSSLELGDSALYFCASSVVYQGEAFFGQGTRLTVV.

V and J are TRBV13 and TRBJ1-2, with 11 bases fitting TRBD1. The germline gives CDR1 PRHDT, CDR2 FYEKMQ (reference sequence). The CDR3 extends over 18 amino acids. V was pared by 4 bases and J by 2 bases, with 12 bases of the junction left unmatched. The CDR3 bases are TGTGCCAGCAGCTCACGGACAGGGGGCGCCGAGTTGAACTATGGCTACACCTTC. Protein sequence: CASSSRTGGAELNYGYTF.

The chain has TRBV5-4 and TRBJ2-5, with TRBD2 as a possible D gene (6 bases). Trimming left V 4 bases short and J 0 bases short, with 13 bases between. Looked up from germline, CDR1 is SGHNT and CDR2 is YYREEE (reference sequence). The CDR3 is 15 residues long. The CDR3 reads CASSPPRDYQETQYF. CDR3 nucleotides: TGTGCCAGCAGCCCACCCCGGGACTACCAAGAGACCCAGTACTTC.

The chain is built from TRBV5-6 and TRBJ2-5; D may be TRBD1 (6 bases). Per the germline V gene, CDR1 is SGHDT and CDR2 is YYEEEE. V was clipped by 4 bases and J by 2 bases, with 12 bases between them. This CDR3 contains 14 residues. CDR3 nucleotide sequence: TGTGCCAGCAGCCCGGACAGCTATCAAGAGACCCAGTACTTC. Encoded protein: CASSPDSYQETQYF.

The gene calls are TRBV9 and TRBJ1-1; no firm D call. The ends were cut back, 1 base at V and 3 bases at J, with 13 bases in the middle. This CDR3 spans 15 amino acids. Germline V CDR1 and CDR2: SGDLS, YYNGEE. CDR3 amino acids: CASSVFVEEDTEAFF. The CDR3 DNA follows: TGTGCCAGCAGCGTATTTGTTGAGGAGGACACTGAAGCTTTCTTT.

The chain links TRBV5-1 to TRBJ2-7; 8 nucleotides align to TRBD1. Germline V gene data show CDR1 as SGHRS and CDR2 as YFSETQ. With 0 bases clipped from V and 5 bases from J, the junction kept 10 bases outside the gene matches. The CDR3 has 16 amino acids. CDR3 amino acids: CASSLAGRGRLNEQYF. CDR3 nucleotides: TGCGCCAGCAGCTTGGCCGGCAGGGGGCGACTTAACGAGCAGTACTTC. Full variable domain (remainder filled in from reference TRBV5-1 and TRBJ2-7): KAGVTQTPRYLIKTRGQQVTLSCSPISGHRSVSWYQQTPGQGLQFLFEYFSETQRNKGNFPGRFSGRQFSNSRSEMNVSTLELGDSALYLCASSLAGRGRLNEQYFGPGTRLTVT.

The V call is TRBV6-5, the J call TRBJ2-5; 7 bases line up with TRBD2. CDR1 is MNHEY and CDR2 is SVGAGI in the germline V gene. This CDR3 contains 16 residues. The J segment lost 1 base and the V segment lost 2 bases, leaving 7 bases of the junction unmatched. The CDR3 loop reads CASSYLGAGPQETQYF. CDR3 nucleotide sequence: TGTGCCAGCAGTTACCTTGGAGCGGGGCCCCAAGAGACCCAGTACTTC.

This rearrangement joins TRBV15 to TRBJ1-6, with D possibly matching TRBD1 (6 bases). V dropped 3 bases and J dropped 6 bases, with 12 bases sitting between them. The CDR3 is 15 amino acids. CDR1 and CDR2 (germline): LNHNV, YYDKDF (reference sequence). The CDR3 here is CATSSRAGANSPLHF. The DNA of the CDR3 is TGTGCCACCAGCAGCAGAGCAGGGGCTAATTCACCCCTCCACTTT.

The V and J genes are TRBV5-1 and TRBJ1-6; 7 bases map to TRBD1. Germline loops: CDR1 SGHRS, CDR2 YFSETQ. The CDR3 covers 12 residues. The ends lost 7 bases at V and 10 bases at J; junction bases unmatched: 5. The CDR3 sequence is CASHGGGSPLHF. The CDR3 region has the DNA TGCGCCAGCCACGGAGGGGGCTCACCCCTCCACTTT.